Sequencing of this TCR beta chain was carried out in a study of blood T cell repertoires in COVID-19. Seattle participants joined during active infection and were tracked over time. This table comes from immunoSEQ multiplex PCR, and its TCRdb copy is limited to in-frame clones, with some not included. The table has under 400,000 clones, 90% seen once. The receptor was isolated from a woman aged 25 to 39 with COVID-19, enrolled during active disease. Sequenced input: peripheral blood.

The CDR3 region has the DNA TGTGCCAGCAGCCTCCCGGGAGATACGCAGTATTTT. Translation gives CASSLPGDTQYF. The V and J genes are TRBV11-2 and TRBJ2-3; D unclear. Trimming took off 5 bases at V and 5 bases at J, with 8 bases between the two ends. This CDR3 region has 12 residues. Per germline, CDR1 SGHAT and CDR2 FQNNGV.